The 14 T cell receptor beta chains below come from one sample, sequenced in a study of blood T cells in healthy people across ages (dated by TCRdb to the mid-2010s). Libraries were constructed by 5' RACE. Sequencing was carried out with an Illumina HiSeq 2500. A second PCR of roughly 6 to 11 cycles was run with a J-beta primer mix and a sample-barcoded 5' primer. The public reads were run again by TCRdb, first through fastp at Q25 and then through MiXCR, and only productive beta chains were kept. When rows share a CDR3 protein, they turn into one entry using the most common DNA and genes. Recorded for this sample are 800,000 to 1,300,000 distinct CDR3 sequences; around 25% of them occurred a single time. Less than 0.85% of the sample lies in the top ten. This sample also appeared in a second study, on T cells of mothers and their children.

The sequenced sample was blood. These receptors originate from a girl aged 2 to 9 in good health.

This clonotype has more than one count but fewer than ten. The rearrangement links TRBV5-1 to TRBJ1-6, with D perhaps matching TRBD1 (5 bases). The CDR3 consists of 13 residues. Trimming removed 6 bases at V and 14 bases at J, with 18 bases between. CDR1 and CDR2 (germline): SGHRS, YFSETQ. Here the CDR3 reads CASNSDSGRTLHF. The DNA for the CDR3 is TGCGCCAGCAACTCGGACTCAGGGAGAACCCTCCACTTT. The variable domain in full, completed from reference TRBV5-1 and TRBJ1-6, reads KAGVTQTPRYLIKTRGQQVTLSCSPISGHRSVSWYQQTPGQGLQFLFEYFSETQRNKGNFPGRFSGRQFSNSRSEMNVSTLELGDSALYLCASNSDSGRTLHFGNGTRLTVT.

This chain uses TRBV20-1 with TRBJ2-5; no firm D call. CDR1 and CDR2 (germline): DFQATT, SNEGSKA (reference sequence). The CDR3 length is 13 residues. Deletions cut 3 bases from V and 5 bases from J, with 13 bases between. CDR3 DNA sequence: TGCAGTGCTAGGGCGGTGGCGACGGAGACCCAGTACTTC. Translated: CSARAVATETQYF.

The chain employs TRBV12-3 or TRBV12-4 and TRBJ1-1; weak D call: TRBD1 (6 bases). The V gene lost 1 base and the J gene lost 6 bases, with 12 bases spanning the gap. This CDR3 has 14 amino acids. This CDR3 reads CASSLGGAQAEAFF. For the CDR3, the DNA is TGTGCCAGCAGTTTAGGGGGGGCACAGGCTGAAGCTTTCTTT.

This clonotype was picked up a small number of times. This chain joins TRBV7-3 and TRBJ1-2, with D hard to call. The V end was cut by 0 bases, the J end by 1 base, with 18 bases between. The CDR3 sequence is 18 residues long. Looked up from germline, CDR1 is SGHTA and CDR2 is FQGTGA. The chain's CDR3 is CASSLTTGRIDINYGYTF. The DNA of the CDR3 is TGTGCCAGCAGCTTAACAACCGGGCGGATAGACATTAACTATGGCTACACCTTC.

The rearrangement links TRBV12-3 or TRBV12-4 to TRBJ2-7; D is uncertain. CDR3 length: 14 amino acids. V lost 11 bases to trimming and J lost 6 bases, with 23 bases between them. DNA for the CDR3: TGTGCCTCAACCCTCGGCCATCCAGCCGGCGAGCAGTACTTC. Its protein product is CASTLGHPAGEQYF.

The rearrangement joins TRBV5-1 to TRBJ1-1, with D possibly TRBD1 on 6 matching bases. Germline V gene data show CDR1 as SGHRS and CDR2 as YFSETQ. The CDR3 sequence is 14 residues long. V lost 3 bases to trimming and J lost 4 bases, with 13 bases between them. CDR3 region: CASSSPGQVTEAFF. In DNA, the CDR3 is TGCGCCAGCAGCTCCCCGGGACAAGTCACTGAAGCTTTCTTT.

This clonotype was seen a few times. This rearrangement joins TRBV7-2 to TRBJ1-2; D not certain. There are 16 residues in the CDR3. V was pared by 3 bases and J by 0 bases, with 14 bases between. Germline V gene sequence: CDR1 SGHTA, CDR2 FQGNSA. The CDR3 spells CASSFGVFRANYGYTF. The CDR3 DNA is TGTGCCAGCAGCTTCGGGGTATTCAGAGCTAACTATGGCTACACCTTC.

The V gene is TRBV28, the J gene TRBJ2-3, with D perhaps matching TRBD1 (6 bases). Germline V gene data show CDR1 as MDHEN and CDR2 as SYDVKM. The CDR3 spans 14 residues. The V end was cut by 5 bases, the J end by 2 bases, with 11 bases between. The CDR3 bases are TGTGCCAGCAGTCCTGACAGGCCCACAGATACGCAGTATTTT. Protein sequence: CASSPDRPTDTQYF.

This rearrangement joins TRBV4-2 to TRBJ2-1; D may be TRBD2 (6 bases). Trimming took 4 bases from V and 4 from J, leaving 17 bases between them. Germline V CDR1 and CDR2: LGHNA, YNFKEQ. CDR3 length equals 16 residues. The CDR3 here is CASSPEARDLYNEQFF. The CDR3 DNA is TGTGCCAGCAGCCCGGAGGCGCGGGACCTATACAATGAGCAGTTCTTC.

The chain is built from TRBV2 and TRBJ2-5; TRBD1 matches at 9 bases. V lost 5 bases, J lost 4 bases, and 8 bases stayed unmatched. The CDR3 length is 15 residues. Germline V CDR1 and CDR2: SNHLY, FYNNEI. In nucleotides, the CDR3 is TGTGCCAGCAGTCGGACAGGGGAGTGGAGAGAGACCCAGTACTTC. Amino acid sequence: CASSRTGEWRETQYF. The full variable domain, with the rest looked up from reference TRBV2 and TRBJ2-5, is EPEVTQTPSHQVTQMGQEVILRCVPISNHLYFYWYRQILGQKVEFLVSFYNNEISEKSEIFDDQFSVERPDGSNFTLKIRSTKLEDSAMYFCASSRTGEWRETQYFGPGTRLLVL.

This clonotype was found a few times. The chain employs TRBV7-8 and TRBJ2-5; D gene uncertain. The J call may be in error: the DNA end matches TRBJ2-7 better. CDR3 length equals 14 residues. From germline, CDR1 is SGHVS and CDR2 FQNEAQ. In nucleotides, the CDR3 is TGTGCCAGCAGCTTAGTATTAGGCACCTACGAGCAGTACTTC. It translates to CASSLVLGTYEQYF.

This rearrangement joins TRBV7-9 to TRBJ2-5; 7 nucleotides match TRBD1. The J segment lost 2 bases and the V segment lost 6 bases, leaving 15 bases of the junction unmatched. The CDR3 covers 17 residues. Germline CDR1 SEHNR, CDR2 FQNEAQ (reference sequence). In DNA form, the CDR3 reads TGTGCCAGCAGTTCCAGAGGGGCGCTCAGGGGGCAAGAGACCCAGTACTTC. As protein: CASSSRGALRGQETQYF.

This clonotype was observed a few times. The chain joins TRBV5-1 to TRBJ1-2, with D hard to call. V was trimmed by 3 bases and J by 4 bases, leaving 13 bases between them. There are 14 residues in the CDR3. CDR1 SGHRS and CDR2 YFSETQ come from the germline V gene. DNA of the CDR3: TGCGCCAGCAGCTCCTATGGAGGAGCCTATGGCTACACCTTC. It yields the protein CASSSYGGAYGYTF.

This clonotype was counted between two and nine times. The junction shows a germline mismatch at one end, possibly a read error. This chain links TRBV12-3 or TRBV12-4 with TRBJ2-1; 7 bases align to TRBD2. This CDR3 region has 15 residues. CDR3 nucleotides: TGTGCCAGCAGCTTAGCAGCGGGGTTGGTGAATGAGCAGTTCTTC. Translated: CASSLAAGLVNEQFF.